One sample yielded the 18 T cell receptor beta chains listed below, sequenced in a study of OX40 agonist ivuxolimab in advanced cancers. The assay was immunoSEQ multiplex PCR, and TCRdb's table has in-frame clones only and misses some. The table has fewer than 50,000 clones, approximately 82% seen once; the top ten hold 7.6%. This specimen was CD4+ or CD8+ T cells sorted from blood, taken in a trial of the OX40 agonist ivuxolimab. The source of these receptors is an adult with an advanced solid tumor such as melanoma, head and neck, liver or kidney cancer.

This chain connects TRBV2 to TRBJ2-5, with no clear D. The end of the DNA fits TRBJ2-7 better, so the J call may be wrong. Germline values: CDR1 SNHLY, CDR2 FYNNEI. The CDR3 has 12 residues. The CDR3 loop reads CASSPKGYEQYF. Written as DNA, the CDR3 is TGTGCCAGCAGCCCGAAGGGTTACGAGCAGTACTTC.

V and J are TRBV7-2 and TRBJ2-3, with 11 positions matching TRBD2. This CDR3 is 15 amino acids long. Per the germline V gene, CDR1 is SGHTA and CDR2 is FQGNSA. J gave up 8 bases and V 5 bases, and 9 bases lay outside the gene matches. CDR3 in DNA: TGTGCCAGCAGCATACGGACTAGCGGGCCCAGTACGCAGTATTTT. Encoded protein: CASSIRTSGPSTQYF.

The V and J genes are TRBV19 and TRBJ2-5; the D call may be TRBD1 or TRBD2 (5 bases each). V gave up 3 bases and J gave up 1 base, with 9 bases separating them. Germline CDR1 reads LNHDA; CDR2 reads SQIVND (reference sequence). This CDR3 has 14 residues. CDR3 amino acids: CASSIGGAQETQYF. CDR3 DNA: TGTGCCAGTAGTATTGGGGGAGCCCAAGAGACCCAGTACTTC.

The gene calls are TRBV11-2 and TRBJ2-7; D is tentatively TRBD1 or TRBD2 (5 bases each). Germline V lookup: CDR1 SGHAT, CDR2 FQNNGV. The ends were cut back, 4 bases at V and 5 bases at J, with 12 bases in the middle. The CDR3 is made up of 13 amino acids. The CDR3 loop is CASSYGARDEQYF. Written as DNA, the CDR3 is TGTGCCAGCAGCTACGGGGCGCGGGACGAGCAGTACTTC. The full variable domain, rest sourced from reference TRBV11-2 and TRBJ2-7, is EAGVAQSPRYKIIEKRQSVAFWCNPISGHATLYWYQQILGQGPKLLIQFQNNGVVDDSQLPKDRFSAERLKGVDSTLKIQPAKLEDSAVYLCASSYGARDEQYFGPGTRLTVT.

The chain carries TRBV30 and TRBJ1-5; TRBD1 is a possible D gene (6 bases). V shed 4 bases and J shed 3 bases, with 22 bases lying between them. The CDR3 loop spans 17 amino acids. Germline-derived CDR1 and CDR2 are GTSNPN and SVGIG (reference sequence). CDR3 nucleotides: TGTGCCTGGACTCGTTCGCTGGGCGGGGGCGACAATCAGCCCCAGCATTTT. Amino acids: CAWTRSLGGGDNQPQHF.

J is TRBJ2-2 and V is TRBV2, with D possibly being TRBD1 or TRBD2 (5 bases each). Per the germline V gene, CDR1 is SNHLY and CDR2 is FYNNEI. Trimming took 7 bases from V and 4 from J, leaving 19 bases between them. The CDR3 contains 16 residues. For the CDR3, the DNA is TGTGCCAGCATTCCCCGACGCAAGGGGAGCACCGGGGAGCTGTTTTTT. Its translation is CASIPRRKGSTGELFF. Filled out from reference TRBV2 and TRBJ2-2, the complete variable domain reads EPEVTQTPSHQVTQMGQEVILRCVPISNHLYFYWYRQILGQKVEFLVSFYNNEISEKSEIFDDQFSVERPDGSNFTLKIRSTKLEDSAMYFCASIPRRKGSTGELFFGEGSRLTVL.

The chain recombines TRBV29-1 with TRBJ1-2; D gene unclear. V dropped 4 bases and J dropped 0 bases, with 9 bases sitting between them. The CDR3 extends over 13 amino acids. The germline CDR1 and CDR2 sequences are SQVTM and ANQGSEA. CDR3 in DNA: TGCAGCGTTGTTAAGAACTCTAACTATGGCTACACCTTC. Translated, it gives CSVVKNSNYGYTF.

This sequence joins TRBV7-6 and TRBJ2-7; D is ambiguous. CDR1 is SGHVS and CDR2 is FNYEAQ in the germline V gene. Trimming removed 5 bases at V and 6 bases at J, with 11 bases between. There are 12 residues in the CDR3. The DNA for the CDR3 is TGTGCCAGCAGCCCCCGGCGACGCGAGCAGTACTTC. Translation gives CASSPRRREQYF. The full variable domain, in which reference TRBV7-6 and TRBJ2-7 provide the parts outside the CDR3, is GAGVSQSPRYKVTKRGQDVALRCDPISGHVSLYWYRQALGQGPEFLTYFNYEAQQDKSGLPNDRFSAERPEGSISTLTIQRTEQRDSAMYRCASSPRRREQYFGPGTRLTVT.

The rearrangement joins TRBV6-6 to TRBJ1-2; 7 positions match TRBD1. V lost 8 bases to trimming and J lost 3 bases; unmatched junction nucleotides: 9. Per the germline V gene, CDR1 is MNHNY and CDR2 is SVGAGI (reference sequence). This CDR3 spans 14 amino acids. CDR3 protein: CASRPTGTDYGYTF. The CDR3 coding sequence is TGTGCCAGCCGACCTACCGGGACAGACTATGGCTACACCTTC.

V and J are TRBV7-8 and TRBJ2-2, with TRBD2 matching over 10 bases. This CDR3 comprises 16 residues. Germline values: CDR1 SGHVS, CDR2 FQNEAQ. J was trimmed by 7 bases and V by 4 bases; bases with no gene match: 9. The chain's CDR3 is CASSSRTSGGIGELFF. The CDR3 coding sequence is TGTGCCAGCAGCTCGAGGACTAGCGGAGGGATCGGGGAGCTGTTTTTT.

This chain uses TRBV5-4 with TRBJ2-5, with 8 bases fitting TRBD1. The end of the DNA fits TRBJ2-7 better, so the J call may be wrong. The CDR3 spans 14 residues. Germline CDR1 reads SGHNT; CDR2 reads YYREEE (reference sequence). The CDR3 loop is CASSTPGGTYEQYF. DNA of the CDR3: TGTGCCAGCAGCACCCCAGGGGGCACGTACGAGCAGTACTTC.

The chain employs TRBV23-1 and TRBJ1-6; D gene ambiguous. TRBV23-1 is reported as an ORF; its role is uncertain. The CDR3 has 16 amino acids. Trimming removed 3 bases at V and 8 bases at J, with 17 bases between. CDR3 DNA: TGCGCCAGCAGTCAGTCGACTTGGACGTCATATTCACCCCTCCACTTT. Residues: CASSQSTWTSYSPLHF.

The V and J genes are TRBV5-4 and TRBJ1-2; D not resolved. Germline V gene sequence: CDR1 SGHNT, CDR2 YYREEE (reference sequence). This CDR3 contains 12 residues. V lost 2 bases and J lost 7, with 9 bases in between. CDR3 amino acids: CASSFTETGYTF. CDR3 coding DNA: TGTGCCAGCAGCTTCACAGAGACTGGCTACACCTTC.

The rearrangement joins TRBV5-1 to TRBJ2-3; no reliable D call. V was pared by 0 bases and J by 2 bases, with 7 bases between. The CDR3 is 14 residues long. Germline values: CDR1 SGHRS, CDR2 YFSETQ. The CDR3 is CASSLVTPTDTQYF. CDR3 DNA sequence: TGCGCCAGCAGCTTGGTGACACCCACAGATACGCAGTATTTT. The full variable domain, its missing parts supplied by reference TRBV5-1 and TRBJ2-3, is KAGVTQTPRYLIKTRGQQVTLSCSPISGHRSVSWYQQTPGQGLQFLFEYFSETQRNKGNFPGRFSGRQFSNSRSEMNVSTLELGDSALYLCASSLVTPTDTQYFGPGTRLTVL.

The genes are TRBV15 and TRBJ1-5, with D hard to call. Germline assignment: CDR1 LNHNV and CDR2 YYDKDF (reference sequence). The CDR3 runs to 16 residues. The V and J ends lost 5 bases and 0 bases respectively, with 14 bases between them. CDR3 bases: TGTGCCACCAGCCCGGGCGGGGATTATAGCAATCAGCCCCAGCATTTT. This sequence encodes CATSPGGDYSNQPQHF.

This chain uses TRBV27 with TRBJ2-1; perhaps D is TRBD1 or TRBD2 (6 bases each). Per the germline V gene, CDR1 is MNHEY and CDR2 is SMNVEV (reference sequence). V dropped 2 bases and J dropped 6 bases, with 8 bases sitting between them. This CDR3 contains 13 residues. The CDR3 reads CASSLGGGNEQFF. Written as DNA, the CDR3 is TGTGCCAGCAGTTTAGGAGGGGGCAATGAGCAGTTCTTC.

This chain uses TRBV27 with TRBJ2-3, with D maybe TRBD1 (5 bases). This CDR3 has 14 residues. Trimming pared 3 bases from V and 3 bases from J, leaving 10 bases between. Germline values: CDR1 MNHEY, CDR2 SMNVEV (reference sequence). CDR3 amino acids: CASSFLPGTDTQYF. Here the CDR3 DNA reads TGTGCCAGCAGTTTCCTCCCAGGGACAGATACGCAGTATTTT.

V is TRBV5-1 and J is TRBJ1-5; the D gene is possibly TRBD1 (5 bases). There are 13 residues in the CDR3. The V gene's germline CDR1 is SGHRS and CDR2 YFSETQ. V was shortened by 9 bases and J by 3 bases, with 13 bases between the two germline ends. The CDR3 region is CATRAGDNQPQHF. The CDR3 DNA reads TGCGCCACCCGGGCGGGGGACAATCAGCCCCAGCATTTT.